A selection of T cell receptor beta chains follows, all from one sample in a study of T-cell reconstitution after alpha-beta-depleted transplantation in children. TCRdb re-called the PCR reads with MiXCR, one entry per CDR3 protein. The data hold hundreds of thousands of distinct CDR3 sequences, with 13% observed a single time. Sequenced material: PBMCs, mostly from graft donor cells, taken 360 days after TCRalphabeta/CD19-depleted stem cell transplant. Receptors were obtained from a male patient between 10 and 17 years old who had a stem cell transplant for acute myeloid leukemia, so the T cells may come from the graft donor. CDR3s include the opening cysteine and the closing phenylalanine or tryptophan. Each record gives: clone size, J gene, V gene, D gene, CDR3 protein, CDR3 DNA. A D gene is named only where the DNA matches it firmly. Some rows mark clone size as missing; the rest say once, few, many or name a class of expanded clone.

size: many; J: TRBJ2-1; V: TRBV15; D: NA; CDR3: CATSRDGRYDSYNEQFF; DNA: TGTGCCACCAGCAGAGATGGGCGGTATGACTCCTACAATGAGCAGTTCTTC
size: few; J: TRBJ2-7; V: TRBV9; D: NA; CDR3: CASSVAIAAPYEQYF; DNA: TGTGCCAGCAGCGTAGCAATAGCGGCACCCTACGAGCAGTACTTC
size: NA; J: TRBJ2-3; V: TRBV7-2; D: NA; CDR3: CASSSLGETSTDTQYF; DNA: TGTGCCAGCAGCTCACTAGGAGAAACTAGCACAGATACGCAGTATTTT
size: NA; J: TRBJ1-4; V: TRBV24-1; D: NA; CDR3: CATSDPGQLDEKLFF; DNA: TGTGCCACCAGTGACCCCGGGCAGCTGGATGAAAAACTGTTTTTT
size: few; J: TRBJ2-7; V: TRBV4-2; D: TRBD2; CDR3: CASSPSTPVAGKQQYF; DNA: TGTGCCAGCAGCCCGTCCACCCCGGTAGCGGGAAAGCAGCAGTACTTC
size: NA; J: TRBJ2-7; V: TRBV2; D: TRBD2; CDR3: CASSEARSGINEQYF; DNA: TGTGCCAGCAGTGAAGCAAGGAGCGGGATCAACGAGCAGTACTTC
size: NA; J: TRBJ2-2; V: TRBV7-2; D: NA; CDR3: CASSLEPSIGELFF; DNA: TGTGCCAGCAGCTTAGAACCTAGCATAGGGGAGCTGTTTTTT
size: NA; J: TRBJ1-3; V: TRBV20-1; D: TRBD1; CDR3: CSANPGQGYGNTIYF; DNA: TGCAGTGCAAACCCCGGACAGGGTTACGGAAACACCATATATTTT
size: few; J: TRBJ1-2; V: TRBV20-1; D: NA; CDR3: CRPQEGGNGYTF; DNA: TGCAGACCCCAGGAGGGGGGTAATGGCTACACCTTC
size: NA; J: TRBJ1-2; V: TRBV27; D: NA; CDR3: CASSLDGGGLGYGYTF; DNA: TGTGCCAGCAGTTTAGACGGAGGAGGCTTGGGCTATGGCTACACCTTC
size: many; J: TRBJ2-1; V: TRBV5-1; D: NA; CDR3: CASSSLFENEQFF; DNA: TGCGCCAGCAGCTCCCTTTTTGAGAATGAGCAGTTCTTC
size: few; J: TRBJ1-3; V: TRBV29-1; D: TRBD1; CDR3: CSVGQNSGNTIYF; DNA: TGCAGCGTGGGACAGAACTCTGGAAACACCATATATTTT
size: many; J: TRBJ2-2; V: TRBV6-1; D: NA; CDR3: CASKQGTYTGELFF; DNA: TGTGCCAGCAAGCAGGGAACTTACACCGGGGAGCTGTTTTTT
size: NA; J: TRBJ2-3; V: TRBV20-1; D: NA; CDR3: CSAPKTGPYPDTQYF; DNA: TGCAGTGCCCCCAAGACGGGACCCTACCCAGATACGCAGTATTTT
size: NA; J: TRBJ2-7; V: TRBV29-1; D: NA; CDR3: CSALWTAYEQYF; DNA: TGCAGCGCCCTGTGGACAGCCTACGAGCAGTACTTC
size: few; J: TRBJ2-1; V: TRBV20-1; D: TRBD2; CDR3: CSATLPRRTSVGNEQFF; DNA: TGCAGTGCTACCCTCCCCCGAAGGACTAGCGTTGGGAATGAGCAGTTCTTC
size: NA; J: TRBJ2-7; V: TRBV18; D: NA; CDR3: CASSLLPGRDSYEQYF; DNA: TGTGCCAGCTCACTCCTGCCCGGGAGAGACTCCTACGAGCAGTACTTC
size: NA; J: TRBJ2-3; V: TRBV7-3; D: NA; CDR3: CASSLRGSPDTQYF; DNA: TGTGCCAGCAGCTTACGAGGGAGCCCAGATACGCAGTATTTT
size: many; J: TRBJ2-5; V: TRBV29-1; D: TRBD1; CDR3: CSVSGTAQETQYF; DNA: TGCAGCGTTTCGGGGACAGCACAAGAGACCCAGTACTTC
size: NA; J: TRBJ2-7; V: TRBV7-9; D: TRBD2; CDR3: CASSSRRLAGGNYEQYF; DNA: TGTGCCAGCAGCTCCCGGAGACTAGCGGGAGGGAACTACGAGCAGTACTTC
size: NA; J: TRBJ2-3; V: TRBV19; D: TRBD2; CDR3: CASSTTSGPTDTQYF; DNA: TGTGCCAGTAGTACCACTAGCGGACCCACAGATACGCAGTATTTT
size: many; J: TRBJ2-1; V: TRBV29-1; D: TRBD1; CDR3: CSDGTVPYNEQFF; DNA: TGCAGCGACGGGACAGTCCCCTACAATGAGCAGTTCTTC
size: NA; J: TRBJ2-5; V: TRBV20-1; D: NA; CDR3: CSASPRTGREETQYF; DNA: TGCAGTGCTAGTCCCAGGACAGGGAGGGAAGAGACCCAGTACTTC
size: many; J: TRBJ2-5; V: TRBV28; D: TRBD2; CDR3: CASTSGRRTSSEETQYF; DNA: TGTGCCAGCACCAGCGGGAGACGCACGAGTTCGGAAGAGACCCAGTACTTC
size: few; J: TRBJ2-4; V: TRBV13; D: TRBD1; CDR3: CASSRGTGGLAVSIQYF; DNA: TGTGCCAGCAGCCGAGGGACAGGGGGACTAGCTGTGAGCATTCAGTACTTC
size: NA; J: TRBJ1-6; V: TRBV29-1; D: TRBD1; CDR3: CSASQGLSNSPLHF; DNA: TGCAGCGCTTCACAGGGGCTTTCGAATTCACCCCTCCACTTT
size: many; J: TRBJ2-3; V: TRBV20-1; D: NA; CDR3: CSASLGLSGSGPDTQYF; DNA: TGCAGTGCTAGTTTGGGCCTTAGTGGGAGTGGCCCAGATACGCAGTATTTT
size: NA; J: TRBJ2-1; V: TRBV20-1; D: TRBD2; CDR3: CSARARRLAGGNNEQFF; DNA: TGCAGTGCTAGAGCCCGCAGACTAGCGGGAGGGAACAATGAGCAGTTCTTC
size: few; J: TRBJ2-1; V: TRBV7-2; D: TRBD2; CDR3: CASSPGLAGGPRDEQFF; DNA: TGTGCCAGCAGCCCCGGACTAGCGGGAGGGCCCAGGGATGAGCAGTTCTTC
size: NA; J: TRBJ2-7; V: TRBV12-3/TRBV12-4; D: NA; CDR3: CASSLSGPPLSYEQYF; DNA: TGTGCCAGCAGTTTAAGTGGACCCCCCCTCTCCTACGAGCAGTACTTC
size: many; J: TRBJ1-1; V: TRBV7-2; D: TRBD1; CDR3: CASSPLRDRGYTEAFF; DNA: TGTGCCAGCAGCCCCCTCAGGGACAGGGGTTACACTGAAGCTTTCTTT
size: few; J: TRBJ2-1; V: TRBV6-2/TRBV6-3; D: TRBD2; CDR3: CASSYASGRNGNEQFF; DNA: TGTGCCAGCAGTTACGCTAGCGGGAGGAATGGAAATGAGCAGTTCTTC
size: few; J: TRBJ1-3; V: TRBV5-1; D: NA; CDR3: CASSLDWPSGNTIYF; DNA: TGCGCCAGCAGCTTGGATTGGCCCTCTGGAAACACCATATATTTT
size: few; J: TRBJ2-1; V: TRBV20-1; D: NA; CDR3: CSAQRRGAIRAYNEQFF; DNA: TGCAGTGCTCAAAGACGGGGGGCTATTAGGGCCTACAATGAGCAGTTCTTC
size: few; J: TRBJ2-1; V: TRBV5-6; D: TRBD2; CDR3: CASSLEIGRPYNEQFF; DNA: TGTGCCAGCAGCTTGGAGATCGGGAGGCCTTACAATGAGCAGTTCTTC
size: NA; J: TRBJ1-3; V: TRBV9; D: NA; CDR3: CASSPVGENTIYF; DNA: TGTGCCAGCAGCCCGGTAGGGGAAAACACCATATATTTT
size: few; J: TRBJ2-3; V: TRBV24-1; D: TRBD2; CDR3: CATSDSRLAGRTDTQYF; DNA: TGTGCCACCAGTGATTCCCGACTAGCGGGACGGACGGATACGCAGTATTTT
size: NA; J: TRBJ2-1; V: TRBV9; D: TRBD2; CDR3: CASRGLAAEQFF; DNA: TGTGCCAGCAGAGGACTAGCGGCTGAGCAGTTCTTC
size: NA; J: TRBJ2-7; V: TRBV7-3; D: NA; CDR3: CASSPDGGVGEQYF; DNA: TGTGCCAGCAGCCCGGACGGTGGAGTTGGGGAGCAGTACTTC
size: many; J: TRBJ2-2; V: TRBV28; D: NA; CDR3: CASSLFPGTVELFF; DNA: TGTGCCAGCAGTTTATTCCCCGGGACCGTTGAGCTGTTTTTT
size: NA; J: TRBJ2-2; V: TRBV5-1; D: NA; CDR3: CASTPGPYPTTGELFF; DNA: TGCGCCAGCACCCCGGGACCCTACCCCACCACCGGGGAGCTGTTTTTT
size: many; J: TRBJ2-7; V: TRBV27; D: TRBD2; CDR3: CASSFLPSGTYEQYF; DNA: TGTGCCAGCAGTTTCCTTCCTAGCGGGACCTACGAGCAGTACTTC
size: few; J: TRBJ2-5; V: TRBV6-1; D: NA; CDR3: CASMEGLWAETQYF; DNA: TGTGCCAGCATGGAGGGGCTATGGGCAGAGACCCAGTACTTC
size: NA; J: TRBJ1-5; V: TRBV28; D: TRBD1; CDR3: CASSLPLTGSNQPQHF; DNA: TGTGCCAGCAGTTTACCCCTGACAGGGTCCAATCAGCCCCAGCATTTT
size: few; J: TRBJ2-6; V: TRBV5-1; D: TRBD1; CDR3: CASSMNSGQVISGANVLTF; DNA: TGCGCCAGCAGCATGAATTCGGGACAGGTCATCTCTGGGGCCAACGTCCTGACTTTC
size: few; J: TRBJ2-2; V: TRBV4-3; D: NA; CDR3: CASSQEEVPGELFF; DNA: TGCGCCAGCAGCCAAGAAGAAGTTCCCGGGGAGCTGTTTTTT
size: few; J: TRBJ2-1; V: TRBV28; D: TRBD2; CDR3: CASRLTSGSRNEQFF; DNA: TGTGCCAGCAGACTGACTAGCGGGAGTAGGAATGAGCAGTTCTTC
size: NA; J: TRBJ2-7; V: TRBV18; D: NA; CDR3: CASSPNPSYEQYF; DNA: TGTGCCAGCTCACCAAACCCCTCCTACGAGCAGTACTTC
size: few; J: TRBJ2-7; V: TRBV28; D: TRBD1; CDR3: CASSPEGAQSYEQYF; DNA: TGTGCCAGCAGTCCCGAGGGGGCTCAATCCTACGAGCAGTACTTC
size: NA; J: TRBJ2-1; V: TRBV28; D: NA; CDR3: CASSTERRGYNEQFF; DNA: TGTGCCAGCAGCACGGAGCGCAGGGGTTACAATGAGCAGTTCTTC
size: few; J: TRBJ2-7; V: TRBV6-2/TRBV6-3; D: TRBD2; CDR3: CASSWRSSGATYEQYF; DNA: TGTGCCAGCAGTTGGAGGTCTAGCGGAGCTACATACGAGCAGTACTTC
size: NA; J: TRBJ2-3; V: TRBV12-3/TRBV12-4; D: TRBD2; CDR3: CASSFSGSPTDTQYF; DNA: TGTGCCAGCAGTTTTAGCGGGAGCCCCACAGATACGCAGTATTTT
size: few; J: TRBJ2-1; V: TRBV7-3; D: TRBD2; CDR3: CASSLFGREGKQFF; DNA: TGTGCCAGCAGCTTATTTGGGCGGGAGGGCAAGCAGTTCTTC
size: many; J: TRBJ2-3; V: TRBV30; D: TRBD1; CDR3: CAWSTRQGRDTQYF; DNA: TGTGCCTGGAGTACAAGACAGGGGCGAGATACGCAGTATTTT
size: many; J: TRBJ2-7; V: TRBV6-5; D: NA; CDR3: CASSYPGRDDEQYF; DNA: TGTGCCAGCAGTTACCCAGGAAGAGATGACGAGCAGTACTTC